These 9 T cell receptor beta chains came from one sample sequenced in a study of identifying expanded T cells in peripheral blood. Using immunoSEQ multiplex PCR, the repertoire was profiled, and TCRdb retains in-frame clones only, with some absent. Counted here are around 56,000 clones, around 86% occurring once; the ten biggest clones make up roughly a sixth. The material sequenced was blood. The receptors stem from a person aged 18 to 70 in good health.

The V and J genes are TRBV19 and TRBJ2-3; TRBD1 aligns across 7 bases. Germline V CDR1 and CDR2: LNHDA, SQIVND (reference sequence). V shed 4 bases and J 3 bases; nucleotides not matched to a gene: 4. CDR3 length: 14 amino acids. The CDR3 coding sequence is TGTGCCAGTAGTAAACCGGGACAGACAGATACGCAGTATTTT. It codes for CASSKPGQTDTQYF. Full variable domain (remainder filled in from reference TRBV19 and TRBJ2-3): DGGITQSPKYLFRKEGQNVTLSCEQNLNHDAMYWYRQDPGQGLRLIYYSQIVNDFQKGDIAEGYSVSREKKESFPLTVTSAQKNPTAFYLCASSKPGQTDTQYFGPGTRLTVL.

The chain has TRBV5-8 and TRBJ2-1, with a tentative D call TRBD2 (6 bases). The CDR3 runs to 11 residues. Germline-derived CDR1 and CDR2 are SGHTS and YDEGEE. Trimming removed 3 bases from V and 11 bases from J, with 9 bases in between. The CDR3 DNA reads TGTGCCAGCAGCTCCGGGACTCAGCAGTTCTTC. Translation gives CASSSGTQQFF.

The chain couples TRBV7-2 to TRBJ2-1, with D possibly being TRBD1 (5 bases). The germline V gene has CDR1 SGHTA and CDR2 FQGNSA. The CDR3 consists of 14 residues. Trimming shortened V by 2 bases and J by 9 bases, and 14 bases separated the two germline ends. The DNA of the CDR3 is TGTGCCAGCAGCTTAATCCCCCAGGGCGGTGAGCAGTTCTTC. Its protein product is CASSLIPQGGEQFF.

The J gene is TRBJ1-1, the V gene TRBV11-1, with D possibly TRBD1 on 6 matching bases. The germline gives CDR1 SGHAT, CDR2 FQDESV (reference sequence). The CDR3 covers 14 residues. The V end was cut by 5 bases, the J end by 0 bases, with 10 bases between. As DNA, the CDR3 is TGTGCCAGCAGCCCAAGACAGGTGAACACTGAAGCTTTCTTT. This gives the protein CASSPRQVNTEAFF.

J is TRBJ1-2 and V is TRBV29-1, with 7 nucleotides matching TRBD1. Germline V CDR1 and CDR2: SQVTM, ANQGSEA. Losses at the gene ends were 7 bases for V and 2 bases for J; bases not matched to a gene: 4. This CDR3 comprises 12 residues. For the CDR3, the DNA is TGCAGCGCCCAGGACAGGAACTATGGCTACACCTTC. This encodes CSAQDRNYGYTF.

This clone was counted a few times. The chain employs TRBV5-4 and TRBJ1-1, with D unresolved. Germline CDR1 reads SGHNT; CDR2 reads YYREEE (reference sequence). The CDR3 extends over 14 amino acids. V was trimmed by 2 bases and J by 8 bases, leaving 16 bases between them. The CDR3 nucleotides read TGTGCCAGCAGCTTCGGTCCCGCAAAGGTCGAAGCTTTCTTT. Protein: CASSFGPAKVEAFF.

This clone was counted only a few times. V and J are TRBV7-9 and TRBJ1-6; the match to TRBD1 covers 7 bases. Looked up from germline, CDR1 is SEHNR and CDR2 is FQNEAQ (reference sequence). The CDR3 extends over 14 amino acids. Losses at the gene ends were 5 bases for V and 7 bases for J; bases not matched to a gene: 5. The CDR3 loop is CASSRDSLNSPLHF. The CDR3, as DNA: TGTGCCAGCAGCCGGGACAGCCTAAATTCACCCCTCCACTTT.

This clone was found once. This chain links TRBV19 with TRBJ2-1; maybe TRBD1 (6 bases). Germline V gives CDR1 LNHDA, CDR2 SQIVND (reference sequence). The CDR3 is 15 amino acids. The V end was cut by 6 bases, the J end by 7 bases, with 19 bases between. Here the CDR3 DNA reads TGTGCCAGTAGGCTCCGGGACAAAAACCCGAATGAGCAGTTCTTC. Its protein is CASRLRDKNPNEQFF.

About this clone itself: One end of the junction is discordant with germline, which a read error may explain. The V and J genes are TRBV7-2 and TRBJ1-2, with unresolved D. The CDR3 covers 15 residues. Germline loops: CDR1 SGHTA, CDR2 FQGNSA. CDR3 sequence reads: CASSSDNRDGKTYGF. The CDR3 DNA reads as TGTGCCAGCAGCTCCGATAACAGAGACGGAAAGACCTATGGCTTC.